This TCR beta chain was documented in a study of T cells in narcolepsy (dated by TCRdb to the late 2010s). About the study as a whole: Healthy control donors were enrolled in the study alongside patients who had narcolepsy type 1 or type 2 (NT1, NT2). The study used TCR Vbeta sequencing to track clonotypes in blood and CSF while looking for autoreactive T cells in narcolepsy patients that target self-antigens of hypocretin neurons (hypocretin, TRIB2).

About this clone itself: The antigen this receptor binds is unknown. Base quality data are lacking; no much larger clone is found one base away.

Deletion took 2 bases off V and 0 bases off J, with a span of 15 bases between the germline ends. Per the germline V gene, SNHLY is the CDR1 and FYNNEI is the CDR2. From its cysteine to its phenylalanine, the CDR3 spans 17 amino acids. Left in the record is the CDR3 DNA by itself, 51 bases read in frame from the first base. The method was the immunoSEQ multiplex PCR assay. What TCRdb holds here is the immuneACCESS table cut down to in-frame rearrangements. Part of the clones is not present; checked against another copy, under half of the missing clones reflect an unresolved V gene, and the others are unexplained. Across this sample there are 25,000 to 35,000 clones, with roughly 80% seen only once. The top ten clonotypes cover 0.5% to 0.85% of the sample. Overall study outcomes, separate from this receptor: According to the report, autoreactive clonotypes were detected serially in the blood of the same patients and of different patients, but not in healthy controls. Some blood memory CD4+ repertoires from patients and controls contained no sequences matching autoreactive T cell clones. Plots that compared CSF and blood CD4+ T cell clonotypes from the same patient highlighted HCRT-specific and TRIB2-specific autoreactive clonotypes. Patients and controls had similar numbers of sequenced blood memory CD4+ clonotypes, with averages of around 41,000 in patients and 30,000 to 35,000 in controls.

Memory CD4+ T cells were sorted ex vivo from peripheral blood of narcolepsy patients and healthy controls for TCR Vbeta sequencing. The V gene is TRBV2 and the J gene is TRBJ2-3; 5 matching bases give a weak D call of TRBD2. The TCR was taken from a human donor in good health. Sequencing was carried out using memory (CD45RA-) CD4+ T cells from blood. The sample's cell subset or site, from its label and the paper: memory T cells sorted ex vivo from peripheral blood. The CDR3 amino acid sequence is: CASSEFVIATSTDTQYF. The DNA sequence reads TGTGCCAGCAGTGAATTTGTAATAGCGACTAGCACAGATACGCAGTATTTT.